Listed here are 13 T cell receptor beta chains from one sample, sequenced in a study of blood T cell repertoires in COVID-19. TCRdb's copy holds only in-frame clones and misses some; the assay was immunoSEQ multiplex PCR. The sample lists roughly 110,000 clones; roughly 80% were seen once. The material sequenced was peripheral blood. Receptor source: a woman aged 55-75 years with acute or convalescent COVID-19.

The chain joins TRBV7-9 to TRBJ1-3; perhaps TRBD1 as D (5 bases). CDR1 and CDR2 from the germline V gene are SEHNR and FQNEAQ (reference sequence). CDR3 length: 12 amino acids. Trimming removed 6 bases from V and 2 bases from J, with 5 bases in between. For the CDR3, the DNA is TGTGCCAGCAGGACAGCTGGAAACACCATATATTTT. Amino acids: CASRTAGNTIYF.

The rearrangement uses TRBV4-1 and TRBJ2-7; tentative D call: TRBD2 (6 bases). V gave up 3 bases and J gave up 1 base, with 10 bases separating them. CDR1 MGHRA and CDR2 YSYEKL come from the germline V gene. The CDR3 has 14 residues. CDR3 residues: CASSQGTVSYEQYF. In nucleotides, the CDR3 is TGCGCCAGCAGCCAGGGGACTGTGTCCTACGAGCAGTACTTC.

The genes are TRBV5-6 and TRBJ1-2; no clear D. The V gene lost 4 bases and the J gene lost 4 bases, with 11 bases spanning the gap. Germline V gene sequence: CDR1 SGHDT, CDR2 YYEEEE. The length of the CDR3 is 13 residues. The CDR3 sequence is CASSPPHTYGYTF. The CDR3 DNA is TGTGCCAGCAGCCCACCACATACCTATGGCTACACCTTC.

This chain connects TRBV4-1 to TRBJ2-3, with TRBD2 identical over 9 bases. This CDR3 contains 20 residues. After removal of 0 bases from V and 0 bases from J, the junction contained 13 bases not matched to a gene. Germline CDR1 and CDR2: MGHRA and YSYEKL. The CDR3 is CASSQDRRGGGIYSTDTQYF. CDR3 coding DNA: TGCGCCAGCAGCCAAGACCGGCGGGGGGGCGGGATATATAGCACAGATACGCAGTATTTT.

The chain employs TRBV18 and TRBJ2-2; 10 positions agree with TRBD1. V dropped 2 bases and J dropped 6; count of bases not matched to a gene: 3. The CDR3 is 15 amino acids. Germline-derived CDR1 and CDR2 are KGHSH and LQKENI. The CDR3 coding sequence is TGTGCCAGCTCACCAACCGGACAGGGGGCCGGGGAGCTGTTTTTT. Its translation is CASSPTGQGAGELFF.

The V and J genes are TRBV19 and TRBJ2-1; 10 positions match TRBD2. CDR1 and CDR2 (germline): LNHDA, SQIVND (reference sequence). The CDR3 length is 16 residues. Trimming removed 1 base from V and 6 bases from J; junction bases left unmatched: 6. CDR3 protein: CASSIVGSGGPNEQFF. The CDR3 nucleotides read TGTGCCAGTAGTATAGTAGGTAGCGGGGGGCCCAATGAGCAGTTCTTC.

The gene calls are TRBV27 and TRBJ2-7; 7 bases fit TRBD2. Germline CDR1 and CDR2: MNHEY and SMNVEV (reference sequence). This CDR3 has 17 residues. V lost 3 bases, J lost 4 bases, and 15 bases stayed unmatched. The CDR3: CASSFEGMPGLHYEQYF. The CDR3 nucleotides read TGTGCCAGCAGTTTTGAAGGGATGCCGGGACTACATTACGAGCAGTACTTC.

The chain employs TRBV2 and TRBJ2-7; possibly TRBD2 for D (5 bases). Germline V gives CDR1 SNHLY, CDR2 FYNNEI. V was shortened by 1 base and J by 0 bases, with 13 bases between the two germline ends. The length of the CDR3 is 16 residues. CDR3 in amino acids: CASSEGYVGGSYEQYF. DNA of the CDR3: TGTGCCAGCAGTGAAGGTTACGTAGGAGGCTCCTACGAGCAGTACTTC.

This clone was seen only once. The V and J genes are TRBV11-2 and TRBJ2-7; TRBD1 might be the D (5 bases). V was pared by 5 bases and J by 3 bases, with 17 bases between. CDR3 length equals 15 residues. CDR1 SGHAT and CDR2 FQNNGV come from the germline V gene. The CDR3 bases are TGTGCCAGCAGCCCGGCCGTGGCAGGGATCTACGAGCAGTACTTC. As protein: CASSPAVAGIYEQYF. The full variable domain, in which reference TRBV11-2 and TRBJ2-7 provide the parts outside the CDR3, is EAGVAQSPRYKIIEKRQSVAFWCNPISGHATLYWYQQILGQGPKLLIQFQNNGVVDDSQLPKDRFSAERLKGVDSTLKIQPAKLEDSAVYLCASSPAVAGIYEQYFGPGTRLTVT.

The chain employs TRBV27 and TRBJ1-2; D ambiguous. Trimming removed 0 bases from V and 2 bases from J, with 4 bases in between. The germline CDR1 and CDR2 sequences are MNHEY and SMNVEV (reference sequence). The CDR3 totals 13 residues. This CDR3 is CASSLSENYGYTF. DNA of the CDR3: TGTGCCAGCAGTTTATCAGAGAACTATGGCTACACCTTC.

V is TRBV3-1 (or the pseudogene TRBV3-2) and J is TRBJ1-1; unclear D gene. Trimming removed 0 bases from V and 10 bases from J, with 18 bases in between. CDR1 LGHDT and CDR2 YNNKEL come from the germline V gene (reference sequence). The CDR3 length is 15 residues. DNA of the CDR3: TGTGCCAGCAGCCAAGATACCGTGGCCAGCGTAGCAGCTTTCTTT. It yields the protein CASSQDTVASVAAFF.

The rearrangement links TRBV28 to TRBJ2-1, with D possibly being TRBD2 (7 bases). From germline, CDR1 is MDHEN and CDR2 SYDVKM. Trimming pared 8 bases from V and 6 bases from J, leaving 20 bases between. The CDR3 totals 15 residues. As DNA, the CDR3 is TGTGCCAGCGCAGAGGGGGGGTGGGGACTCAATGAGCAGTTCTTC. Translated, it gives CASAEGGWGLNEQFF.

The chain is built from TRBV2 and TRBJ2-7; D gene uncertain. CDR1 is SNHLY, CDR2 FYNNEI, per germline. There are 12 residues in the CDR3. Trimming stripped 8 bases from V and 4 bases from J, with 12 bases between. The chain's CDR3 is CASVEAGYEQYF. For the CDR3, the DNA is TGTGCCAGCGTCGAGGCTGGGTACGAGCAGTACTTC.